These T cell receptor beta chains were read from a single sample in a study of blood T cell repertoires in COVID-19. The table came from immunoSEQ multiplex PCR; TCRdb's copy has only in-frame clones and leaves some out. The sample holds about 150,000 clones; around four fifths are singletons and the top ten take 6.2%. The sample taken for sequencing was PBMCs or T cells enriched from blood (not recorded which). All receptors come from a woman between 35 and 50 years old who had recovered from COVID-19. Each CDR3 is given with its conserved first and last residue. The D gene is left open where the match is weak. Size tells how often a clone was seen (once, few, many) or the class of an expanded clone, and some rows leave it out.

>TRBV7-8|-|TRBJ2-7|-
CASSLSGYEQYF
TGTGCCAGCAGCTTAAGCGGGTACGAGCAGTACTTC
>TRBV7-3|-|TRBJ2-2|TRBD1
CASSSTRTGWNTGELFF
TGTGCCAGCAGCTCGACCAGGACAGGTTGGAACACCGGGGAGCTGTTTTTT
>TRBV6-1|-|TRBJ1-2|-
CASSEFRLQGANGYTF
TGTGCCAGCAGTGAATTCCGTCTACAAGGGGCGAATGGCTACACCTTC
>TRBV18|-|TRBJ2-5|-
CASSPGTDGTQYF
TGTGCCAGCTCACCGGGGACTGACGGGACCCAGTACTTC
>TRBV5-4|-|TRBJ2-4|-
CASSFGSGPGRAKNIQYF
TGTGCCAGCAGCTTCGGTAGCGGCCCCGGCCGCGCCAAAAACATTCAGTACTTC
>TRBV4-1|-|TRBJ2-2|-
CASSPTMNTGELFF
TGCGCCAGCAGCCCGACAATGAACACCGGGGAGCTGTTTTTT
>TRBV20-1|-|TRBJ1-2|-
CSALTGYGYTF
TGCAGTGCTCTGACAGGTTATGGCTACACCTTC
>TRBV7-8|-|TRBJ1-1|TRBD1
CASSLTGTVAEAFF
TGTGCCAGCAGCCTAACCGGGACAGTAGCCGAAGCTTTCTTT
>TRBV7-3|-|TRBJ2-3|TRBD2
CASSPLGRASGSTDTQYF
TGTGCCAGCAGCCCGCTCGGGAGGGCTAGCGGGAGCACAGATACGCAGTATTTT
>TRBV19|-|TRBJ2-2|-
CASATGRTGELFF
TGTGCCAGTGCGACAGGGAGGACCGGGGAGCTGTTTTTT
>TRBV7-3|-|TRBJ2-3|TRBD2
CASSVLAGRQGTQYF
TGTGCCAGCAGTGTACTAGCGGGGCGTCAGGGTACGCAGTATTTT
>TRBV3-1/TRBV3-2|once|TRBJ2-7|TRBD2
CASSQDMGLAYEQYF
TGTGCCAGCAGCCAAGATATGGGACTAGCCTACGAGCAGTACTTC
>TRBV18|-|TRBJ1-2|-
CASSPSPGPNYGYTF
TGTGCCAGCTCACCGAGCCCGGGTCCTAACTATGGCTACACCTTC
>TRBV3-1/TRBV3-2|-|TRBJ2-5|-
CASSQQSGQETQYF
TGTGCCAGCAGCCAGCAGAGCGGACAAGAGACCCAGTACTTC
>TRBV3-1/TRBV3-2|few|TRBJ2-1|-
CASSHGDREQFF
TGTGCCAGCAGCCATGGAGACAGGGAGCAGTTCTTC
>TRBV19|-|TRBJ1-3|-
CASSNQATIYF
TGTGCCAGTAGTAATCAAGCCACCATATATTTT
>TRBV3-1/TRBV3-2|-|TRBJ2-7|TRBD2
CASSHGTSVTEQYF
TGTGCCAGCAGCCACGGGACTAGCGTAACCGAGCAGTACTTC
>TRBV5-6|-|TRBJ1-5|-
CASSLAGGSNQPQHF
TGTGCCAGCAGCTTGGCTGGGGGCAGCAATCAGCCCCAGCATTTT
>TRBV19|-|TRBJ1-5|-
CASSMGGLGSLHF
TGTGCCAGTAGTATGGGCGGGTTGGGTTCGTTGCATTTT
>TRBV18|many|TRBJ2-1|TRBD2
CASSSQTKTSGSEQFF
TGTGCCAGCTCATCCCAAACCAAGACTAGCGGGAGCGAGCAGTTCTTC
>TRBV7-9|-|TRBJ1-5|TRBD1
CANLDMTGGRRPQHF
TGTGCCAACCTCGACATGACAGGGGGCCGCCGGCCCCAGCATTTT
>TRBV2|-|TRBJ2-3|-
CASTPGHRTDTQYF
TGTGCCAGCACCCCGGGACACCGAACAGATACGCAGTATTTT
>TRBV6-1|-|TRBJ2-1|-
CASSEETGAYNEQFF
TGTGCCAGCAGTGAAGAAACGGGAGCCTACAATGAGCAGTTCTTC
>TRBV5-6|-|TRBJ1-1|TRBD1
CASSRGQGRNTEAFF
TGTGCCAGCAGCCGGGGACAGGGCCGGAACACTGAAGCTTTCTTT
>TRBV28|-|TRBJ1-1|TRBD1
CASRSTGQGTEAFF
TGTGCCAGCAGATCGACAGGGCAGGGCACTGAAGCTTTCTTT
>TRBV20-1|-|TRBJ2-7|-
CSASGGREDEQYF
TGCAGTGCTAGTGGGGGCAGGGAAGACGAGCAGTACTTC
>TRBV6-5|-|TRBJ1-1|TRBD1
CASSYSSQGRAEAFF
TGTGCCAGCAGTTACTCCTCACAGGGGCGGGCTGAAGCTTTCTTT
>TRBV13|-|TRBJ2-1|-
CASSLRERAYNEQFF
TGTGCCAGCAGCCTCAGGGAACGAGCCTACAATGAGCAGTTCTTC
>TRBV12-5|-|TRBJ1-1|-
CASVGLWDTEAFF
TGTGCTAGTGTTGGACTCTGGGACACTGAAGCTTTCTTT
>TRBV30|-|TRBJ2-2|TRBD2
CAWSWDSGDGELFF
TGTGCCTGGAGTTGGGATAGCGGGGACGGGGAGCTGTTTTTT
>TRBV3-1/TRBV3-2|-|TRBJ1-1|-
CASSQDYTEAFF
TGTGCCAGCAGCCAAGACTACACTGAAGCTTTCTTT
>TRBV5-6|-|TRBJ2-5|TRBD2
CASSLVGLEETQYF
TGTGCCAGCAGCTTGGTAGGACTAGAAGAGACCCAGTACTTC
>TRBV2|once|TRBJ2-1|TRBD1
CASGMGQGRLFF
TGTGCCAGCGGAATGGGACAGGGAAGGTTGTTCTTC
>TRBV19|-|TRBJ1-2|-
CASSKTNRGSYGYTF
TGTGCCAGTAGTAAGACAAATCGGGGAAGCTATGGCTACACCTTC
>TRBV28|-|TRBJ1-4|-
CASSSQGLTNEKLFF
TGTGCCAGCAGTTCCCAGGGTTTAACTAATGAAAAACTGTTTTTT
>TRBV21-1|-|TRBJ2-1|-
CASSSRTGWINEQFF
TGTGCCAGCAGCAGTAGGACAGGGTGGATCAATGAGCAGTTCTTC
>TRBV4-1|-|TRBJ1-1|-
CASSQYQGVNTEAFF
TGCGCCAGCAGCCAATACCAGGGTGTGAACACTGAAGCTTTCTTT
>TRBV4-1|-|TRBJ2-5|TRBD1
CASSWGTGSQETQYF
TGCGCCAGCAGCTGGGGGACAGGATCTCAAGAGACCCAGTACTTC
>TRBV5-1|-|TRBJ1-1|-
CASSPGEDTEAFF
TGCGCCAGCAGCCCCGGTGAGGACACTGAAGCTTTCTTT
>TRBV27|-|TRBJ2-5|TRBD2
CASSPFTGGQETQYF
TGTGCCAGCAGTCCCTTTACGGGGGGGCAAGAGACCCAGTACTTC
>TRBV29-1|-|TRBJ1-2|-
CSVGEGLGYTF
TGCAGCGTTGGGGAGGGGTTGGGCTACACCTTC
>TRBV19|-|TRBJ2-3|-
CASSAAWDTQYF
TGTGCCAGTAGTGCGGCCTGGGATACGCAGTATTTT
>TRBV11-2|-|TRBJ2-5|-
CASSLGGWGREETQYF
TGTGCCAGCAGCTTAGGGGGATGGGGTAGGGAGGAGACCCAGTACTTC
>TRBV5-6|-|TRBJ2-6|TRBD1
CASSPTGTGGPGANVLTF
TGTGCCAGCAGCCCGACCGGGACAGGGGGCCCTGGGGCCAACGTCCTGACTTTC
>TRBV13|-|TRBJ1-6|-
CASKVGATYNSPLHF
TGTGCCAGCAAGGTAGGGGCCACCTATAATTCACCCCTCCACTTT
>TRBV5-1|once|TRBJ2-7|TRBD1
CASSQGGRGEQYF
TGCGCCAGCAGCCAAGGGGGCAGAGGCGAGCAGTACTTC
>TRBV14|once|TRBJ1-2|-
CASSHSQGDYGYTF
TGTGCCAGCAGCCATTCCCAGGGTGACTATGGCTACACCTTC
>TRBV6-5|-|TRBJ1-1|TRBD1
CASRTGMSDTEAFF
TGTGCCAGCAGGACAGGGATGTCGGACACTGAAGCTTTCTTT